The present entry profiles one T cell receptor (beta chain) with its context. The length of the CDR3 is 15 residues. Trimming at V came to 2 bases and at J to 6 bases, leaving 7 bases not matched to a gene. Germline CDR1 SNHLY, CDR2 FYNNEI. The protocol was immunoSEQ multiplex PCR, while the TCRdb copy is restricted to in-frame clones and leaves out a portion. The sample has nearly 1 million clones; over 75% are singletons. The data are from a study of shared clonotypes between healthy human individuals. Material: memory CD4+ T cells sorted from blood. Stated subset: CD45RA-negative fraction. This clonotype was sampled from a man aged 18 to 30 in good health. This rearrangement joins TRBV2 to TRBJ2-3, with 8 nucleotides matching TRBD2. CDR3 region: CASSELAGFEDTQYF. The CDR3, as DNA: TGTGCCAGCAGTGAATTAGCGGGGTTTGAGGATACGCAGTATTTT.